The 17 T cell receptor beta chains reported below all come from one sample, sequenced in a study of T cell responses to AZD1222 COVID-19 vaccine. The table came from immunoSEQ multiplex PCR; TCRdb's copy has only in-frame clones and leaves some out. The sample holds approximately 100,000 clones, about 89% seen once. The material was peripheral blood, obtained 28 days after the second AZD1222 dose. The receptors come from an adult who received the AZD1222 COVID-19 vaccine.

CDR3 DNA sequence: TGTGCCAGCAGTCCCCCCCGAGAGAACATTCAGTACTTC. The encoded protein is CASSPPRENIQYF. The rearrangement joins TRBV28 to TRBJ2-4; D uncertain. Germline V gene lookup returns CDR1 MDHEN and CDR2 SYDVKM. V lost 5 bases to trimming and J lost 7 bases, with 12 bases between them. This CDR3 is built from 13 residues. Using reference TRBV28 and TRBJ2-4 for the parts outside the CDR3, the full variable domain is DVKVTQSSRYLVKRTGEKVFLECVQDMDHENMFWYRQDPGLGLRLIYFSYDVKMKEKGDIPEGYSVSREKKERFSLILESASTNQTSMYLCASSPPRENIQYFGAGTRLSVL.

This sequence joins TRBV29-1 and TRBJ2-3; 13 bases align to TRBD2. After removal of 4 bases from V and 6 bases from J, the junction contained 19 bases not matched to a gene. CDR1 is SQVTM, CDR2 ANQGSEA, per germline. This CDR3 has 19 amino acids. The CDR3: CSVGPGTSGIRTQMDTQYF. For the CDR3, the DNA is TGCAGCGTTGGCCCGGGGACTAGCGGGATAAGGACACAGATGGATACGCAGTATTTT.

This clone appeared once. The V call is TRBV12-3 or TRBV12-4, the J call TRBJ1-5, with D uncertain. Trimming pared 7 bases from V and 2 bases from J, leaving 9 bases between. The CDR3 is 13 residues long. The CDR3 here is CASTKHGNQPQHF. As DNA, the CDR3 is TGTGCCAGCACAAAACACGGCAATCAGCCCCAGCATTTT.

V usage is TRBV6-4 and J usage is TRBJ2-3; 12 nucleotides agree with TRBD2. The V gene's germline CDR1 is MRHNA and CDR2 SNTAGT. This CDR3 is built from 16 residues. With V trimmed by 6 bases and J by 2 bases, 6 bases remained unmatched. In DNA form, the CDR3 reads TGTGCCAGCAGCCCACTAGCGGGGGGTTCCACAGATACGCAGTATTTT. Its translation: CASSPLAGGSTDTQYF.

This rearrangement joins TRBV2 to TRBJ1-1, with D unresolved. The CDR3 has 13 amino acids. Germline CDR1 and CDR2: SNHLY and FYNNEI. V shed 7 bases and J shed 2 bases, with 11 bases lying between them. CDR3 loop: CASIMTGNTEAFF. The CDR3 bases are TGTGCCAGCATTATGACGGGCAACACTGAAGCTTTCTTT.

CDR3 protein: CAWTGTGTEQYF. In DNA, the CDR3 is TGTGCCTGGACAGGGACAGGGACTGAGCAGTACTTC. V gene TRBV30 combines with J gene TRBJ2-7; 9 bases agree with TRBD1. V shed 4 bases and J 7 bases; nucleotides not matched to a gene: 5. CDR3 length: 12 amino acids. Germline lookup yields CDR1 GTSNPN and CDR2 SVGIG (reference sequence).

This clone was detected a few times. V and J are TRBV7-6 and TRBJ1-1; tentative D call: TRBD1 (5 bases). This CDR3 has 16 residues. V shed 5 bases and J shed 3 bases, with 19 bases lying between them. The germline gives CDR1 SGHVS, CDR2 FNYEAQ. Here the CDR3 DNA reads TGTGCCAGCAGCGTCGGCGGGGCCAAGGGTCACACTGAAGCTTTCTTT. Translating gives CASSVGGAKGHTEAFF.

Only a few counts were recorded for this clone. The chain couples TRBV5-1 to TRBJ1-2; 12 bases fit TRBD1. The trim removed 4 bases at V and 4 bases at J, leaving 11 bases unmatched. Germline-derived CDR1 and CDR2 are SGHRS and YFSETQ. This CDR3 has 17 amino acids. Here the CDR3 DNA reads TGCGCCAGCAGCCTTCCGCGGGACAGGGGGCAAGTCTATGGCTACACCTTC. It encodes CASSLPRDRGQVYGYTF.

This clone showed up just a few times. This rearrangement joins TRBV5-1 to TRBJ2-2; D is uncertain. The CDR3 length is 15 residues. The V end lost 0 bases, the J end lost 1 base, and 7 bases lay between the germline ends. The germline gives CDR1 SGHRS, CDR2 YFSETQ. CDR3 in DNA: TGCGCCAGCAGCTTGGGGAAGGGGAACACCGGGGAGCTGTTTTTT. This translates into CASSLGKGNTGELFF.

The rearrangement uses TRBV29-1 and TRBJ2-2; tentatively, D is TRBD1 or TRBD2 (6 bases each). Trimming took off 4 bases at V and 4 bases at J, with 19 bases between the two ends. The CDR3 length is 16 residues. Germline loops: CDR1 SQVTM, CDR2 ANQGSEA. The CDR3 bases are TGCAGCGTTGGGGGGGCAGGGCAATATCCCACCGGGGAGCTGTTTTTT. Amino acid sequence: CSVGGAGQYPTGELFF.

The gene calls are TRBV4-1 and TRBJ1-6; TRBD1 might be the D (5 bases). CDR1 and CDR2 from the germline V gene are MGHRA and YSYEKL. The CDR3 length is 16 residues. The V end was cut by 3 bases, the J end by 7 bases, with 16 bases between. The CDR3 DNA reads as TGCGCCAGCAGCCAGGGGCTTGGGCAGGGCAATTCACCCCTCCACTTT. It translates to CASSQGLGQGNSPLHF.

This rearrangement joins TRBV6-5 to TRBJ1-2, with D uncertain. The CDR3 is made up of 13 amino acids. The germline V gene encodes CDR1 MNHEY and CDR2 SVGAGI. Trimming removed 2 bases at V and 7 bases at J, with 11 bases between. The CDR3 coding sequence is TGTGCCAGCAGTTACGGAGGGCTTACTGGCTACACCTTC. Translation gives CASSYGGLTGYTF.

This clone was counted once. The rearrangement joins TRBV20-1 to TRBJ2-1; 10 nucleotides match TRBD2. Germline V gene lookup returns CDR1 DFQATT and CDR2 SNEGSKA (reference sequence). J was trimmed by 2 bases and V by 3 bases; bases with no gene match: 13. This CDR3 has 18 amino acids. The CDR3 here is CSASASGSAPSTYNEQFF. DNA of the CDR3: TGCAGTGCTAGTGCTAGCGGGAGCGCCCCGAGTACCTACAATGAGCAGTTCTTC.

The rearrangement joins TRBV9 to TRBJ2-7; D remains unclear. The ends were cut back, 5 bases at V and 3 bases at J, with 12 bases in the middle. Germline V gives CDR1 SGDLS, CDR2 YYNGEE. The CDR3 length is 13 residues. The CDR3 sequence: CASSTSINYEQYF. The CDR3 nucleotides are TGTGCCAGCAGTACCTCCATCAACTACGAGCAGTACTTC.

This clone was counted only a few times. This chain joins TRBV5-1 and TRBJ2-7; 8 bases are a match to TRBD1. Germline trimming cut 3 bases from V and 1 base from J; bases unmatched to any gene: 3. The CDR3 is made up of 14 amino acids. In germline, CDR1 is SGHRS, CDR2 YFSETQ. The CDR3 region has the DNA TGCGCCAGCAGCTCACAGGGGGAGTCCTACGAGCAGTACTTC. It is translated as CASSSQGESYEQYF.

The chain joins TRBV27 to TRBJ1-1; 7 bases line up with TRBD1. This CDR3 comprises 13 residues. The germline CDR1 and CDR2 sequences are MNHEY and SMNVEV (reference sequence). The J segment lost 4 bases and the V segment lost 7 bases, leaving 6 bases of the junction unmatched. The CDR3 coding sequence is TGTGCCAGCAAACTACAGGGGAGCACTGAAGCTTTCTTT. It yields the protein CASKLQGSTEAFF.

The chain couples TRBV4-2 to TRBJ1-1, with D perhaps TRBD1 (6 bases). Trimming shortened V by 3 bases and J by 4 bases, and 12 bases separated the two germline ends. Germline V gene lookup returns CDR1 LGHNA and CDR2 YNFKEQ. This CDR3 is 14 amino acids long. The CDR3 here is CASSQRQVSTEAFF. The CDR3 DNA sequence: TGTGCCAGCAGCCAGAGACAGGTTTCCACTGAAGCTTTCTTT.